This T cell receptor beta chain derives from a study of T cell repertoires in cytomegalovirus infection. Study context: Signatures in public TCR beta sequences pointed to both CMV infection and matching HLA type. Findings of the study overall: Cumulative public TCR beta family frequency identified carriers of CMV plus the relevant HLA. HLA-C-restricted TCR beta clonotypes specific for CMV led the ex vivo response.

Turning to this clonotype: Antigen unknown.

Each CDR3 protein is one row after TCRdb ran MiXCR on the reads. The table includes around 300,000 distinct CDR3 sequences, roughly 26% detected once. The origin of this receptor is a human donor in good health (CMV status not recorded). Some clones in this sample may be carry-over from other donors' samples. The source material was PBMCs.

The CDR3 loop is CASSLGLIPSVYEQYF. CDR3 sequence (DNA): TGCGCCAGCAGCTTGGGTCTCATACCCTCCGTATACGAGCAGTACTTC. The J gene is TRBJ2-7, the V gene TRBV5-1; no clear D. Germline V gene data show CDR1 as SGHRS and CDR2 as YFSETQ. The CDR3 consists of 16 residues. V was shortened by 0 bases and J by 4 bases, with 17 bases between the two germline ends.